This TCR beta chain was obtained from a study of T-cell memory formation after mild COVID-19. This clonotype was detected a few times. V was cut by 4 bases and J by 4 bases, with 9 bases left in between. Germline V gene lookup returns CDR1 SGDLS and CDR2 YYNGEE. There are 13 residues in the CDR3. 5'RACE primed from the constant segment yielded TCR alpha and TCR beta cDNA libraries bearing sample barcodes and UMIs. TCRdb recomputed calls from the 5' RACE reads with MiXCR, one row per CDR3 protein. This table holds hundreds of thousands of distinct CDR3 sequences, 15% found once. V is TRBV9 and J is TRBJ1-5; D gene unclear. The TCR comes from an adult woman who had mild COVID-19 (a few samples of this study predate the infection). Cell type and time point are not known. Sequenced sample: PBMCs or a T cell subset sorted from them (not recorded which). The CDR3 here is CASSTGQNQPQHF. DNA of the CDR3: TGTGCCAGCAGCACCGGGCAGAATCAGCCCCAGCATTTT.